Listed below are T cell receptor beta chains from one sample, sequenced in a study of neoadjuvant anti-PD-1 for oral cavity cancer. Sequencing was performed with immunoSEQ multiplex PCR; in TCRdb, only in-frame clones are kept and a portion is missing. The table shows 75,000 to 100,000 clones, with roughly 80% occurring only once. Sequencing was performed on PBMCs, taken before nivolumab (anti-PD-1) treatment. The source is a person aged 35 to 85 with oral cavity squamous cell carcinoma. CDR3s include the opening cysteine and the closing phenylalanine or tryptophan. The D gene is left open where the match is weak. Some rows have no size entry. The others give once, few or many, or a class for an expanded clone.

cdr3_length: 14; j_call: TRBJ1-2; v_call: TRBV9; clone_size: NA; d_call: NA; cdr3_aa: CASSPGGIPYGYTF; cdr3_nt: TGTGCCAGCAGCCCTGGAGGCATTCCCTATGGCTACACCTTC
cdr3_length: 16; j_call: TRBJ2-2; v_call: TRBV10-3; clone_size: NA; d_call: TRBD2; cdr3_aa: CAIRRSGRPDTGELFF; cdr3_nt: TGTGCCATCAGACGTAGCGGGAGGCCGGACACCGGGGAGCTGTTTTTT
cdr3_length: 15; j_call: TRBJ2-3; v_call: TRBV4-1; clone_size: once; d_call: TRBD1; cdr3_aa: CASTRIGQGADTQYF; cdr3_nt: TGCGCCAGCACCCGGATAGGACAGGGGGCTGATACGCAGTATTTT
cdr3_length: 17; j_call: TRBJ2-5; v_call: TRBV2; clone_size: NA; d_call: TRBD2; cdr3_aa: CASSENSGRARVQTQYF; cdr3_nt: TGTGCCAGCAGTGAAAATTCCGGGAGGGCCCGTGTACAGACCCAGTACTTC
cdr3_length: 14; j_call: TRBJ2-5; v_call: TRBV6-1; clone_size: NA; d_call: NA; cdr3_aa: CASSGLGAGETQYF; cdr3_nt: TGTGCCAGCAGTGGCCTAGGGGCAGGGGAGACCCAGTACTTC
cdr3_length: 14; j_call: TRBJ2-7; v_call: TRBV6-6; clone_size: NA; d_call: TRBD2; cdr3_aa: CASRHTSGRDEQYF; cdr3_nt: TGTGCCAGCAGGCACACTAGCGGGAGGGACGAGCAGTACTTC
cdr3_length: 13; j_call: TRBJ2-7; v_call: TRBV7-3; clone_size: NA; d_call: NA; cdr3_aa: CASSLSGSYEQYF; cdr3_nt: TGTGCCAGCAGCTTGTCAGGGAGCTACGAGCAGTACTTC
cdr3_length: 13; j_call: TRBJ2-7; v_call: TRBV2; clone_size: once; d_call: TRBD1; cdr3_aa: CASRGGQEVEQYF; cdr3_nt: TGTGCCAGCAGGGGGGGACAGGAGGTCGAGCAGTACTTC
cdr3_length: 13; j_call: TRBJ1-5; v_call: TRBV7-8; clone_size: NA; d_call: NA; cdr3_aa: CASSLSRVQPQHF; cdr3_nt: TGTGCCAGCAGCTTATCGAGGGTTCAGCCCCAGCATTTT
cdr3_length: 17; j_call: TRBJ2-1; v_call: TRBV5-4; clone_size: NA; d_call: TRBD2; cdr3_aa: CASSFPTKREGPYEQFF; cdr3_nt: TGTGCCAGCAGCTTCCCGACTAAGCGGGAGGGCCCCTATGAGCAGTTCTTC
cdr3_length: 15; j_call: TRBJ2-5; v_call: TRBV5-1; clone_size: few; d_call: NA; cdr3_aa: CASSFSLATQETQYF; cdr3_nt: TGCGCCAGCAGCTTCTCGCTAGCGACCCAAGAGACCCAGTACTTC
cdr3_length: 14; j_call: TRBJ1-1; v_call: TRBV7-2; clone_size: NA; d_call: NA; cdr3_aa: CASSLGRSNTEAFF; cdr3_nt: TGTGCCAGCAGCTTAGGCAGATCGAACACTGAAGCTTTCTTT
cdr3_length: 12; j_call: TRBJ1-2; v_call: TRBV29-1; clone_size: NA; d_call: NA; cdr3_aa: CSVEEGTWGYTF; cdr3_nt: TGCAGCGTTGAAGAGGGGACTTGGGGCTACACCTTC
cdr3_length: 15; j_call: TRBJ2-3; v_call: TRBV9; clone_size: NA; d_call: NA; cdr3_aa: CASSVDSGVTDTQYF; cdr3_nt: TGTGCCAGCAGCGTAGATTCGGGAGTCACAGATACGCAGTATTTT
cdr3_length: 15; j_call: TRBJ2-2; v_call: TRBV5-1; clone_size: NA; d_call: NA; cdr3_aa: CASSLGGLNTGELFF; cdr3_nt: TGCGCCAGCAGCTTGGGGGGGCTGAACACCGGGGAGCTGTTTTTT
cdr3_length: 15; j_call: TRBJ2-2; v_call: TRBV28; clone_size: NA; d_call: NA; cdr3_aa: CASSLSPTASGELFF; cdr3_nt: TGTGCCAGCAGTCTCTCACCGACAGCCTCCGGGGAGCTGTTTTTT
cdr3_length: 14; j_call: TRBJ1-2; v_call: TRBV10-2; clone_size: NA; d_call: TRBD1; cdr3_aa: CASSPDRANYGYTF; cdr3_nt: TGCGCCAGCAGCCCGGACAGGGCTAACTATGGCTACACCTTC
cdr3_length: 16; j_call: TRBJ1-5; v_call: TRBV27; clone_size: NA; d_call: TRBD1; cdr3_aa: CASSLLGGAGNQPQHF; cdr3_nt: TGTGCCAGCAGTTTGCTAGGGGGCGCGGGCAATCAGCCCCAGCATTTT
cdr3_length: 14; j_call: TRBJ2-1; v_call: TRBV29-1; clone_size: NA; d_call: TRBD1; cdr3_aa: CSVTGTGVLSEQFF; cdr3_nt: TGCAGCGTTACCGGGACAGGGGTTCTCAGTGAGCAGTTCTTC
cdr3_length: 14; j_call: TRBJ2-1; v_call: TRBV11-3; clone_size: NA; d_call: TRBD2; cdr3_aa: CASSARTSGNEQFF; cdr3_nt: TGTGCCAGCAGCGCCCGGACTAGCGGGAATGAGCAGTTCTTC
cdr3_length: 15; j_call: TRBJ1-4; v_call: TRBV6-1; clone_size: NA; d_call: NA; cdr3_aa: CASSESRATNEKLFF; cdr3_nt: TGTGCCAGCAGTGAAAGTAGAGCAACTAATGAAAAACTGTTTTTT
cdr3_length: 10; j_call: TRBJ2-1; v_call: TRBV6-6; clone_size: once; d_call: NA; cdr3_aa: CASSYETPIF; cdr3_nt: TGTGCCAGCAGTTACGAAACCCCCATCTTC
cdr3_length: 14; j_call: TRBJ2-7; v_call: TRBV5-1; clone_size: NA; d_call: TRBD1; cdr3_aa: CASKLTGGFYEQYF; cdr3_nt: TGCGCCAGCAAATTGACAGGGGGCTTCTACGAGCAGTACTTC
cdr3_length: 15; j_call: TRBJ2-6; v_call: TRBV30; clone_size: NA; d_call: NA; cdr3_aa: CAWSTGDSGANVLTF; cdr3_nt: TGTGCCTGGAGTACAGGCGACTCTGGGGCCAACGTCCTGACTTTC
cdr3_length: 15; j_call: TRBJ2-3; v_call: TRBV5-1; clone_size: few; d_call: TRBD2; cdr3_aa: CASSLEGRDTDTQYF; cdr3_nt: TGCGCCAGCAGCTTGGAGGGGAGGGACACAGATACGCAGTATTTT
cdr3_length: 14; j_call: TRBJ2-5; v_call: TRBV4-1; clone_size: NA; d_call: NA; cdr3_aa: CASSRSVAEETQYF; cdr3_nt: TGCGCCAGCAGCCGGAGTGTCGCGGAAGAGACCCAGTACTTC
cdr3_length: 15; j_call: TRBJ2-5; v_call: TRBV5-1; clone_size: NA; d_call: NA; cdr3_aa: CASSVYERSQETQYF; cdr3_nt: TGCGCCAGCAGTGTATACGAACGGTCCCAAGAGACCCAGTACTTC
cdr3_length: 13; j_call: TRBJ1-1; v_call: TRBV28; clone_size: NA; d_call: TRBD1; cdr3_aa: CASRRDRDTEAFF; cdr3_nt: TGTGCCAGCAGGCGGGACAGGGACACTGAAGCTTTCTTT
cdr3_length: 14; j_call: TRBJ1-2; v_call: TRBV29-1; clone_size: NA; d_call: TRBD1; cdr3_aa: CSVEGQGQNYGYTF; cdr3_nt: TGCAGCGTTGAGGGACAGGGACAAAACTATGGCTACACCTTC
cdr3_length: 16; j_call: TRBJ2-1; v_call: TRBV2; clone_size: NA; d_call: NA; cdr3_aa: CASSDGEAGPYNEQFF; cdr3_nt: TGTGCCAGCAGTGATGGTGAAGCGGGCCCCTACAATGAGCAGTTCTTC
cdr3_length: 17; j_call: TRBJ2-7; v_call: TRBV4-2; clone_size: few; d_call: TRBD2; cdr3_aa: CASSQIRGGAGGYEQYF; cdr3_nt: TGTGCCAGCAGCCAAATTCGAGGAGGAGCGGGAGGGTACGAGCAGTACTTC
cdr3_length: 14; j_call: TRBJ2-7; v_call: TRBV5-1; clone_size: NA; d_call: NA; cdr3_aa: CASSLQGVTYEQYF; cdr3_nt: TGCGCCAGCAGCTTACAGGGAGTTACCTACGAGCAGTACTTC
cdr3_length: 15; j_call: TRBJ2-1; v_call: TRBV10-2; clone_size: NA; d_call: TRBD2; cdr3_aa: CASRQAGLGDHEQFF; cdr3_nt: TGCGCCAGCAGGCAAGCGGGACTAGGGGACCATGAGCAGTTCTTC
cdr3_length: 14; j_call: TRBJ1-2; v_call: TRBV10-3; clone_size: NA; d_call: TRBD1; cdr3_aa: CAISTGTGSGGYTF; cdr3_nt: TGTGCCATCAGTACCGGGACAGGGAGCGGAGGCTACACCTTC
cdr3_length: 12; j_call: TRBJ2-1; v_call: TRBV11-2; clone_size: once; d_call: NA; cdr3_aa: CASGSSYNEQFF; cdr3_nt: TGTGCCAGCGGGAGCTCCTACAATGAGCAGTTCTTC
cdr3_length: 13; j_call: TRBJ2-4; v_call: TRBV5-6; clone_size: NA; d_call: NA; cdr3_aa: CASSSGSPNIQYF; cdr3_nt: TGTGCCAGCAGCTCCGGGTCTCCAAACATTCAGTACTTC
cdr3_length: 11; j_call: TRBJ1-1; v_call: TRBV19; clone_size: NA; d_call: NA; cdr3_aa: CASISNTEAFF; cdr3_nt: TGTGCCAGTATCAGCAACACTGAAGCTTTCTTT
cdr3_length: 13; j_call: TRBJ2-5; v_call: TRBV6-1; clone_size: NA; d_call: NA; cdr3_aa: CASSEPVQETQYF; cdr3_nt: TGTGCCAGCAGTGAACCCGTCCAAGAGACCCAGTACTTC
cdr3_length: 15; j_call: TRBJ2-7; v_call: TRBV21-1; clone_size: NA; d_call: NA; cdr3_aa: CASSKRVNRGGEQYF; cdr3_nt: TGTGCCAGCAGCAAACGGGTGAACAGGGGTGGCGAGCAGTACTTC
cdr3_length: 11; j_call: TRBJ1-2; v_call: TRBV20-1; clone_size: once; d_call: TRBD1; cdr3_aa: CSAPGGYGYTF; cdr3_nt: TGCAGTGCTCCAGGGGGCTACGGCTACACCTTC
cdr3_length: 12; j_call: TRBJ1-5; v_call: TRBV28; clone_size: NA; d_call: NA; cdr3_aa: CASRMGNQPQHF; cdr3_nt: TGTGCCAGCAGGATGGGCAATCAGCCCCAGCATTTT
cdr3_length: 13; j_call: TRBJ2-7; v_call: TRBV2; clone_size: NA; d_call: NA; cdr3_aa: CASSRLVVGEQYF; cdr3_nt: TGTGCCAGCAGTCGACTAGTTGTCGGCGAGCAGTACTTC
cdr3_length: 13; j_call: TRBJ2-5; v_call: TRBV5-8; clone_size: NA; d_call: NA; cdr3_aa: CASSLPGVETQYF; cdr3_nt: TGTGCCAGCAGCCTCCCTGGCGTAGAGACCCAGTACTTC
cdr3_length: 14; j_call: TRBJ2-7; v_call: TRBV28; clone_size: NA; d_call: NA; cdr3_aa: CASSPPGTNYEQYF; cdr3_nt: TGTGCCAGCAGTCCCCCCGGGACAAACTACGAGCAGTACTTC
cdr3_length: 14; j_call: TRBJ1-1; v_call: TRBV6-6; clone_size: NA; d_call: NA; cdr3_aa: CASSYGLGLAEAFF; cdr3_nt: TGTGCCAGCAGTTACGGCCTCGGCCTTGCTGAAGCTTTCTTT
cdr3_length: 13; j_call: TRBJ1-1; v_call: TRBV2; clone_size: NA; d_call: NA; cdr3_aa: CASSRQEPTEAFF; cdr3_nt: TGTGCCAGCAGCAGACAGGAGCCCACTGAAGCTTTCTTT